Presented here are 23 T cell receptor beta chains from one specimen sequenced in a study of blood T cell repertoires in COVID-19 (dated by TCRdb to about 2020). The library was made by the immunoSEQ multiplex PCR assay. TCRdb obtained this table from immuneACCESS and retained in-frame rearrangements with V and J assigned. These tables miss some clones; where compared with another copy, unresolved V genes account for less than half of the shortfall, and the remainder is unexplained. Here the sample has tens of thousands of clones; over 85% occur a single time. The ten largest clones add up to approximately 2.2% of the sample. The sequenced sample was peripheral blood. The receptor set was obtained from a man in his fifties with acute or convalescent COVID-19.

This chain links TRBV30 with TRBJ2-3; 11 positions match TRBD1. The germline V gene encodes CDR1 GTSNPN and CDR2 SVGIG (reference sequence). There are 13 residues in the CDR3. J was trimmed by 7 bases and V by 5 bases; bases with no gene match: 5. The CDR3 here is CAWLGQGVNTQYF. The CDR3 bases are TGTGCCTGGCTGGGACAGGGGGTGAATACGCAGTATTTT.

V and J are TRBV9 and TRBJ2-7; the D gene is possibly TRBD1 (6 bases). Germline assignment: CDR1 SGDLS and CDR2 YYNGEE. The CDR3 extends over 14 amino acids. With 4 bases removed from V and 0 bases from J, the gap between germline ends came to 11 bases. The CDR3 region has the DNA TGTGCCAGCAGCAATCGGGACAACTCCTACGAGCAGTACTTC. Residues: CASSNRDNSYEQYF.

The gene calls are TRBV7-2 and TRBJ1-1; D possibly corresponds to TRBD1 (6 bases). Germline CDR1 SGHTA, CDR2 FQGNSA. CDR3 length: 15 residues. V was trimmed by 5 bases and J by 4 bases, leaving 17 bases between them. CDR3 DNA sequence: TGTGCCAGCAGCCAAGGTGGGGTCAGGGGCACTGAAGCTTTCTTT. It is translated as CASSQGGVRGTEAFF.

This chain joins TRBV11-2 and TRBJ1-1; no definite D call. The CDR3 consists of 12 residues. CDR1 and CDR2 from the germline V gene are SGHAT and FQNNGV. Trimming pared 5 bases from V and 6 bases from J, leaving 10 bases between. The CDR3 reads CASSLRPPEAFF. The CDR3, as DNA: TGTGCCAGCAGCCTGAGGCCCCCTGAAGCTTTCTTT.

The V gene is TRBV27, the J gene TRBJ1-2; tentative D call: TRBD1 (5 bases). The CDR3 loop spans 14 amino acids. Germline-derived CDR1 and CDR2 are MNHEY and SMNVEV (reference sequence). V dropped 7 bases and J dropped 8 bases, with 20 bases sitting between them. The DNA for the CDR3 is TGTGCCAGCATGGAGTCGAGGCAGGGACTCGGCTACACCTTC. Its translation: CASMESRQGLGYTF.

This sequence joins TRBV30 and TRBJ2-2; 9 nucleotides agree with TRBD2. The CDR3 sequence is 17 residues long. After removal of 1 base from V and 8 bases from J, the junction contained 14 bases not matched to a gene. CDR1 is GTSNPN, CDR2 SVGIG, per germline (reference sequence). CDR3 protein: CAWSGLCLAGSWGELFF. The CDR3 nucleotides read TGTGCCTGGAGTGGCCTCTGTCTAGCGGGGAGTTGGGGGGAGCTGTTTTTT.

The sample holds a few counts of this clone. The chain couples TRBV4-2 to TRBJ2-2; 9 bases line up with TRBD2. Germline V gene lookup returns CDR1 LGHNA and CDR2 YNFKEQ. There are 16 residues in the CDR3. V was clipped by 1 base and J by 5 bases; unmatched bases: 5. CDR3 residues: CASSQGAGGSTGELFF. The CDR3 nucleotides are TGTGCCAGCAGCCAAGGAGCGGGAGGCTCAACCGGGGAGCTGTTTTTT.

This chain connects TRBV28 to TRBJ1-2, with D perhaps matching TRBD1 (5 bases). This CDR3 region has 14 residues. Looked up from germline, CDR1 is MDHEN and CDR2 is SYDVKM. V was shortened by 6 bases and J by 4 bases, with 15 bases between the two germline ends. The CDR3 nucleotides read TGTGCCAGCAGGCCCCGGGGGGTCAGCTATGGCTACACCTTC. Amino acid sequence: CASRPRGVSYGYTF.

The gene calls are TRBV5-5 and TRBJ1-6; D is uncertain. The CDR3 runs 15 residues. With 4 bases removed from V and 5 bases from J, the gap between germline ends came to 13 bases. The V gene's germline CDR1 is SGHKS and CDR2 YYEKEE (reference sequence). CDR3 sequence: CASSPGPVNNSPLHF. In DNA form, the CDR3 reads TGTGCCAGCAGCCCTGGGCCCGTCAATAATTCACCCCTCCACTTT.

The chain combines TRBV9 with TRBJ1-5; D is possibly TRBD1 (5 bases). Trimming removed 0 bases at V and 5 bases at J, with 12 bases between. Germline loops: CDR1 SGDLS, CDR2 YYNGEE. The CDR3 runs 15 residues. CDR3 bases: TGTGCCAGCAGCGTAGGTGTGGGGGGGTATCAGCCCCAGCATTTT. Amino acid sequence: CASSVGVGGYQPQHF. Full variable domain (outside the CDR3, taken from reference TRBV9 and TRBJ1-5): DSGVTQTPKHLITATGQRVTLRCSPRSGDLSVYWYQQSLDQGLQFLIQYYNGEERAKGNILERFSAQQFPDLHSELNLSSLELGDSALYFCASSVGVGGYQPQHFGDGTRLSIL.

V is TRBV12-5 and J is TRBJ2-5; 10 bases map to TRBD1. Germline V gene sequence: CDR1 LGHNT, CDR2 FRNRAP. V shed 5 bases, J shed 5 bases, and the junction held 5 bases outside the gene matches. The CDR3 totals 14 residues. The CDR3 protein is CASGRGQGSETQYF. The CDR3, as DNA: TGTGCTAGTGGTCGGGGACAGGGGTCGGAGACCCAGTACTTC.

This clone was seen more than once but under ten times. The J gene is TRBJ1-5, the V gene TRBV19; tentatively, D is TRBD1 (6 bases). The CDR3 consists of 16 residues. Germline V gene data show CDR1 as LNHDA and CDR2 as SQIVND (reference sequence). Trimming stripped 4 bases from V and 2 bases from J, with 15 bases between. The CDR3: CASSTGGRGGNQPQHF. The CDR3, as DNA: TGTGCCAGTAGTACGGGGGGGCGAGGGGGCAATCAGCCCCAGCATTTT.

The genes are TRBV9 and TRBJ2-3, with D perhaps TRBD1 (5 bases). The CDR3 length is 14 residues. Trimming took off 0 bases at V and 2 bases at J, with 7 bases between the two ends. Germline V gene lookup returns CDR1 SGDLS and CDR2 YYNGEE. CDR3 DNA sequence: TGTGCCAGCAGCGTAGACAGGTACACAGATACGCAGTATTTT. Translation: CASSVDRYTDTQYF.

This clone was seen just once. V and J are TRBV6-6 and TRBJ2-1, with 9 nucleotides matching TRBD2. Germline-derived CDR1 and CDR2 are MNHNY and SVGAGI (reference sequence). The CDR3 extends over 14 amino acids. V dropped 2 bases and J dropped 9; count of bases not matched to a gene: 5. The DNA for the CDR3 is TGTGCCAGCAGTTACGGTTTAGCGGGGGTTGAGCAGTTCTTC. It specifies CASSYGLAGVEQFF.

V gene TRBV5-6 combines with J gene TRBJ1-2, with 8 nucleotides matching TRBD1. CDR1 and CDR2 (germline): SGHDT, YYEEEE. With V trimmed by 0 bases and J by 2 bases, 12 bases remained unmatched. The CDR3 runs 18 residues. The CDR3: CASSLDKRTGKGNYGYTF. Written as DNA, the CDR3 is TGTGCCAGCAGCTTGGACAAGAGGACAGGGAAGGGAAACTATGGCTACACCTTC. Variable domain in full (rest from reference TRBV5-6 and TRBJ1-2): DAGVTQSPTHLIKTRGQQVTLRCSPKSGHDTVSWYQQALGQGPQFIFQYYEEEERQRGNFPDRFSGHQFPNYSSELNVNALLLGDSALYLCASSLDKRTGKGNYGYTFGSGTRLTVV.

This clone came up once. The gene calls are TRBV9 and TRBJ2-1; D is unclear. The length of the CDR3 is 12 residues. The germline V and J ends were trimmed by 4 bases and 9 bases, with 11 bases remaining between them. The germline CDR1 and CDR2 sequences are SGDLS and YYNGEE. The CDR3 sequence is CASSPGVPEQFF. Written as DNA, the CDR3 is TGTGCCAGCAGCCCCGGTGTGCCTGAGCAGTTCTTC. The full variable domain, completed using reference TRBV9 and TRBJ2-1, is DSGVTQTPKHLITATGQRVTLRCSPRSGDLSVYWYQQSLDQGLQFLIQYYNGEERAKGNILERFSAQQFPDLHSELNLSSLELGDSALYFCASSPGVPEQFFGPGTRLTVL.

The CDR3 bases are TGTGCCAGCACCTTGACAGGGGGTTACAATCAGCCCCAGCATTTT. This encodes CASTLTGGYNQPQHF. The genes are TRBV28 and TRBJ1-5; 9 bases agree with TRBD1. With 7 bases clipped from V and 3 bases from J, the junction kept 7 bases outside the gene matches. The CDR3 length is 15 residues. The V gene's germline CDR1 is MDHEN and CDR2 SYDVKM.

The chain couples TRBV15 to TRBJ2-3; 12 nucleotides line up with TRBD2. This CDR3 contains 16 residues. V lost 1 base and J lost 4; bases outside the gene matches: 3. Per germline, CDR1 LNHNV and CDR2 YYDKDF (reference sequence). CDR3 in DNA: TGTGCCACCAGCAGAGGACTAGCGGGAGAATCAGATACGCAGTATTTT. Translating it yields CATSRGLAGESDTQYF.

CDR3 nucleotide sequence: TGTGCCAGCAGCTTCGGTCCTGACAGGGCGGCTGGAAACACCATATATTTT. This translates into CASSFGPDRAAGNTIYF. The chain employs TRBV5-6 and TRBJ1-3, with TRBD1 matching over 7 bases. CDR3 length: 17 amino acids. CDR1 and CDR2 (germline): SGHDT, YYEEEE. V lost 2 bases and J lost 2; bases outside the gene matches: 10.

In this sample, this clone turned up a few times. This sequence joins TRBV11-2 and TRBJ1-1, with a tentative D call TRBD1 (6 bases). Deletions cut 4 bases from V and 0 bases from J, with 12 bases between. Looked up from germline, CDR1 is SGHAT and CDR2 is FQNNGV. The CDR3 is 15 amino acids. The CDR3 sequence: CASSWRGAVNTEAFF. DNA for the CDR3: TGTGCCAGCAGCTGGCGGGGGGCAGTGAACACTGAAGCTTTCTTT.

The chain carries TRBV2 and TRBJ1-6; no firm D call. This CDR3 region has 16 residues. Germline V gives CDR1 SNHLY, CDR2 FYNNEI. V gave up 3 bases and J gave up 7 bases, with 16 bases separating them. CDR3 coding DNA: TGTGCCAGCAGTGATGAGGCAACCCTTCCAAATTCACCCCTCCACTTT. This encodes CASSDEATLPNSPLHF.

The gene calls are TRBV2 and TRBJ2-7, with 12 bases matching TRBD2. The junction had 2 bases not matched to a gene; V was cut back by 6 bases and J by 2 bases. This CDR3 spans 14 amino acids. From germline, CDR1 is SNHLY and CDR2 FYNNEI. CDR3 nucleotides: TGTGCCAGCAGGGGACTAGCGGGTGCCTACGAGCAGTACTTC. Amino acids: CASRGLAGAYEQYF.

V usage is TRBV29-1 and J usage is TRBJ2-7; a weak D match, TRBD1 (6 bases). V lost 6 bases, J lost 4 bases, and 10 bases lay in between. Per the germline V gene, CDR1 is SQVTM and CDR2 is ANQGSEA. The CDR3 has 11 amino acids. The CDR3 DNA reads TGCAGCGTGGACCAGGGGTACGAGCAGTACGTC. Translation: CSVDQGYEQYV.